Presented here are 2 T cell receptor beta chains from one specimen sequenced in a study of T cell responses to AZD1222 COVID-19 vaccine. The method was immunoSEQ multiplex PCR; TCRdb's version includes in-frame clones alone and lacks a portion of them. The sample has 75,000 to 80,000 clones; under 90% are singletons. The source was peripheral blood, collected 28 days after the second AZD1222 dose. The receptors were sampled from an adult who received the AZD1222 COVID-19 vaccine.

This clone turned up a few times. The chain uses TRBV4-1 and TRBJ2-1; 10 bases map to TRBD2. Germline V gene data show CDR1 as MGHRA and CDR2 as YSYEKL. This CDR3 contains 16 residues. The V and J ends lost 1 base and 8 bases, in that order; junction bases with no gene match: 8. CDR3 in amino acids: CASSQVVLAGEDEQFF. The CDR3 bases are TGCGCCAGCAGCCAAGTCGTGCTAGCGGGGGAGGATGAGCAGTTCTTC.

The chain has TRBV12-3 or TRBV12-4 and TRBJ2-5, with a weak D call TRBD1 (6 bases). The CDR3 spans 12 residues. The V end was cut by 8 bases, the J end by 5 bases, with 12 bases between. This CDR3 reads CASYRVGETQYF. CDR3 nucleotides: TGTGCCAGCTACAGGGTCGGGGAGACCCAGTACTTC.